One sample yielded the 24 T cell receptor beta chains listed below, sequenced in a study of blood T cell repertoires in COVID-19. Sequencing was performed with immunoSEQ multiplex PCR; in TCRdb, only in-frame clones are kept and a portion is missing. The table has fewer than 90,000 clones, roughly 96% seen once. The sequencing sample was made of peripheral blood. Every receptor here comes from a human donor with active COVID-19. The donor label of this sample is uncertain.

The chain carries TRBV18 and TRBJ1-5; the match to TRBD1 covers 7 bases. V was pared by 3 bases and J by 6 bases, with 11 bases of the junction left unmatched. The CDR3 sequence is 16 residues long. CDR1 is KGHSH, CDR2 LQKENI, per germline. The CDR3, as DNA: TGTGCCAGCTCACCGAGTCCGGGACAGTTTGTTCAGCCCCAGCATTTT. Residues: CASSPSPGQFVQPQHF.

This sequence joins TRBV3-1 (or the pseudogene TRBV3-2) and TRBJ2-7, with D possibly matching TRBD2 (6 bases). The germline CDR1 and CDR2 sequences are LGHDT and YNNKEL (reference sequence). The V and J ends lost 3 bases and 7 bases respectively, with 13 bases between them. The CDR3 is 13 residues long. The CDR3: CASSQGLKREQYF. CDR3 nucleotide sequence: TGTGCCAGCAGCCAGGGACTTAAGCGGGAGCAGTACTTC.

This clone was picked up a small number of times. The chain links TRBV27 to TRBJ1-5, with D unresolved. The CDR3 has 13 amino acids. The germline CDR1 and CDR2 sequences are MNHEY and SMNVEV (reference sequence). Trimming took off 6 bases at V and 4 bases at J, with 10 bases between the two ends. CDR3 nucleotide sequence: TGTGCCAGCAGGAGGGCAGATAATCAGCCCCAGCATTTT. Protein sequence: CASRRADNQPQHF.

The CDR3 DNA is TGTGCCAGCAGCCGGAGTTTCCTAAGCGGGACCCAAGAGACCCAGTACTTC. Translated: CASSRSFLSGTQETQYF. The V and J genes are TRBV7-9 and TRBJ2-5; 7 positions agree with TRBD2. V shed 5 bases, J shed 1 base, and the junction held 13 bases outside the gene matches. The germline gives CDR1 SEHNR, CDR2 FQNEAQ (reference sequence). The length of the CDR3 is 17 residues.

The chain has TRBV28 and TRBJ1-1; D is unresolved. Germline CDR1 and CDR2: MDHEN and SYDVKM. The CDR3 is 13 residues long. V was shortened by 1 base and J by 1 base, with 4 bases between the two germline ends. DNA of the CDR3: TGTGCCAGCAGTTTATCCGGGAACACTGAAGCTTTCTTT. Translated: CASSLSGNTEAFF.

The rearrangement joins TRBV18 to TRBJ2-7, with 9 bases identical to TRBD2. This CDR3 comprises 15 residues. V lost 3 bases and J lost 5; bases outside the gene matches: 8. The germline V gene has CDR1 KGHSH and CDR2 LQKENI. CDR3 region: CASSPIAGEYNEQYF. CDR3 nucleotide sequence: TGTGCCAGCTCACCGATAGCGGGAGAATACAACGAGCAGTACTTC. Combining the CDR3 with reference TRBV18 and TRBJ2-7 gives the whole variable domain NAGVMQNPRHLVRRRGQEARLRCSPMKGHSHVYWYRQLPEEGLKFMVYLQKENIIDESGMPKERFSAEFPKEGPSILRIQQVVRGDSAAYFCASSPIAGEYNEQYFGPGTRLTVT.

This rearrangement joins TRBV28 to TRBJ2-3; no clear D gene. The V end lost 5 bases, the J end lost 1 base, and 10 bases lay between the germline ends. The CDR3 spans 14 residues. The V gene's germline CDR1 is MDHEN and CDR2 SYDVKM. CDR3 loop: CASSALPRTDTQYF. The CDR3 region has the DNA TGTGCCAGCAGTGCGCTCCCGCGCACAGATACGCAGTATTTT.

This chain uses TRBV3-1 (or the pseudogene TRBV3-2) with TRBJ1-2; a possible D gene is TRBD1 (6 bases). CDR3 length equals 17 residues. CDR1 is LGHDT, CDR2 YNNKEL, per germline (reference sequence). V lost 0 bases and J lost 4, with 18 bases in between. In DNA form, the CDR3 reads TGTGCCAGCAGCCAAGAAGCGGGGGGCGGAGGTTTCTATGGCTACACCTTC. Its translation: CASSQEAGGGGFYGYTF.

The rearrangement uses TRBV7-6 and TRBJ2-2; the match to TRBD2 covers 9 bases. V dropped 1 base and J dropped 4; count of bases not matched to a gene: 4. The CDR3 consists of 16 residues. Per germline, CDR1 SGHVS and CDR2 FNYEAQ. The CDR3 coding sequence is TGTGCCAGCAGCTTAGGGCTAGCGGGAACCACCGGGGAGCTGTTTTTT. Translated, it gives CASSLGLAGTTGELFF.

The chain has TRBV11-3 and TRBJ1-6; 7 bases align to TRBD1. Germline V gives CDR1 SGHNT, CDR2 YENEEA. The V and J ends lost 0 bases and 6 bases, in that order; junction bases with no gene match: 5. The CDR3 runs to 16 residues. CDR3 protein: CASSLEGTASNSPLHF. The CDR3 nucleotides read TGTGCCAGCAGCTTAGAAGGGACAGCTAGTAATTCACCCCTCCACTTT.

The V gene is TRBV7-9, the J gene TRBJ2-5; D is perhaps TRBD1 (6 bases). CDR1 and CDR2 from the germline V gene are SEHNR and FQNEAQ (reference sequence). The CDR3 length is 14 residues. V lost 7 bases and J lost 5, with 17 bases in between. In nucleotides, the CDR3 is TGTGCCAGCAACTGGGGTGGCCAGGGGGAGACCCAGTACTTC. This sequence encodes CASNWGGQGETQYF.

V usage is TRBV10-1 and J usage is TRBJ2-2, with D unresolved. Looked up from germline, CDR1 is WNHNN and CDR2 is SYGVQD (reference sequence). The CDR3 sequence is 15 residues long. V lost 6 bases and J lost 2, with 13 bases in between. The CDR3 protein is CASSPVGSNTGELFF. In nucleotides, the CDR3 is TGCGCCAGCAGCCCGGTCGGTAGTAACACCGGGGAGCTGTTTTTT.

The J gene is TRBJ1-5, the V gene TRBV19, with a possible D match to TRBD1 (6 bases). This CDR3 contains 16 residues. Trimming shortened V by 3 bases and J by 1 base, and 13 bases separated the two germline ends. The germline V gene has CDR1 LNHDA and CDR2 SQIVND (reference sequence). The CDR3 nucleotides are TGTGCCAGTAGTATCCGGGGAGACAGGAGCAATCAGCCCCAGCATTTT. It translates to CASSIRGDRSNQPQHF.

The gene calls are TRBV9 and TRBJ2-2; D possibly corresponds to TRBD1 (6 bases). V lost 3 bases to trimming and J lost 4 bases, with 19 bases between them. Germline values: CDR1 SGDLS, CDR2 YYNGEE. CDR3 size: 17 residues. The CDR3 DNA reads TGTGCCAGCAGCGAGCTCGGGACACCTTTTGGCACCGGGGAGCTGTTTTTT. Protein sequence: CASSELGTPFGTGELFF.

The chain combines TRBV15 with TRBJ2-1, with 11 bases matching TRBD1. The germline gives CDR1 LNHNV, CDR2 YYDKDF (reference sequence). The CDR3 extends over 15 amino acids. J lost 4 bases, V lost 3 bases, and 2 bases had no gene match. The CDR3, as DNA: TGTGCCACCAGCAGGGGACAGGGGGGATACAATGAGCAGTTCTTC. It specifies CATSRGQGGYNEQFF.

This clone is a singleton in its sample. The chain carries TRBV20-1 and TRBJ2-7; 8 bases are shared with TRBD1. This CDR3 contains 15 residues. V trimming: 3 bases; J trimming: 5 bases; junction bases outside the gene matches: 12. CDR1 is DFQATT, CDR2 SNEGSKA, per germline (reference sequence). The CDR3 region is CSASKPQGAVDEQYF. CDR3 coding DNA: TGCAGTGCTAGTAAGCCTCAGGGGGCTGTTGACGAGCAGTACTTC.

The V call is TRBV4-3, the J call TRBJ1-4; weak D call: TRBD1 (5 bases). Trimming cost V 0 bases and J 7 bases, with 21 bases left between them. The CDR3 length is 18 residues. Germline assignment: CDR1 LGHNA and CDR2 YSLEER. The CDR3 DNA is TGCGCCAGCAGCCAAGATCGAGTCGGCGCGGGGCTGGGTGAAAAACTGTTTTTT. It codes for CASSQDRVGAGLGEKLFF.

V usage is TRBV5-1 and J usage is TRBJ2-7, with 8 bases matching TRBD2. V dropped 2 bases and J dropped 3; count of bases not matched to a gene: 7. There are 15 residues in the CDR3. Per germline, CDR1 SGHRS and CDR2 YFSETQ. CDR3 region: CASSFEGLVLYEQYF. The CDR3 DNA reads TGCGCCAGCAGCTTTGAGGGACTAGTTCTCTACGAGCAGTACTTC. Looking up the rest from reference TRBV5-1 and TRBJ2-7 gives the full variable domain: KAGVTQTPRYLIKTRGQQVTLSCSPISGHRSVSWYQQTPGQGLQFLFEYFSETQRNKGNFPGRFSGRQFSNSRSEMNVSTLELGDSALYLCASSFEGLVLYEQYFGPGTRLTVT.

This clone showed up just once. V and J are TRBV25-1 and TRBJ2-3; 7 nucleotides line up with TRBD1. The CDR3 is 14 residues long. In germline, CDR1 is MGHDK, CDR2 SYGVNS. Trimming at V came to 0 bases and at J to 5 bases, leaving 2 bases not matched to a gene. The CDR3 protein is CASSEYRQGDTQYF. CDR3 DNA sequence: TGTGCCAGCAGTGAATACCGACAGGGAGATACGCAGTATTTT.

The table lists this clone with a count of one. Distinct nucleotide sequences in the sample also encode this CDR3. This chain connects TRBV29-1 to TRBJ2-3; D might be TRBD2 (5 bases). V was pared by 3 bases and J by 4 bases, with 8 bases between. The CDR3 extends over 12 amino acids. Germline V gene data show CDR1 as SQVTM and CDR2 as ANQGSEA. This CDR3 is CSVERVADTQYF. Written as DNA, the CDR3 is TGCAGCGTTGAGAGGGTCGCAGATACGCAGTATTTT.

This clone appeared a few times. V usage is TRBV7-9 and J usage is TRBJ1-1; D is unresolved. Trimming stripped 4 bases from V and 11 bases from J, with 20 bases between. The germline V gene has CDR1 SEHNR and CDR2 FQNEAQ (reference sequence). The length of the CDR3 is 14 residues. In DNA, the CDR3 is TGTGCCAGCAGCTCCTTGGCCATGGGCCGAACGGCTTTCTTT. As protein: CASSSLAMGRTAFF.

The V gene is TRBV3-1 (or the pseudogene TRBV3-2), the J gene TRBJ2-7; unclear D gene. This CDR3 spans 14 amino acids. The germline gives CDR1 LGHDT, CDR2 YNNKEL (reference sequence). Trimming shortened V by 0 bases and J by 7 bases, and 13 bases separated the two germline ends. The CDR3 loop is CASSQDPASAEQYF. The DNA of the CDR3 is TGTGCCAGCAGCCAAGATCCAGCGTCGGCGGAGCAGTACTTC.

V gene TRBV19 combines with J gene TRBJ1-1; 11 bases align to TRBD1. Germline CDR1 LNHDA, CDR2 SQIVND (reference sequence). V lost 4 bases to trimming and J lost 9 bases; unmatched junction nucleotides: 1. This CDR3 has 12 amino acids. The CDR3: CASSRDRGKAFF. CDR3 nucleotide sequence: TGTGCCAGTAGTAGGGACAGGGGGAAAGCTTTCTTT.

As to this clone: The same CDR3 is also encoded by other DNA sequences in this sample. J is TRBJ1-2 and V is TRBV3-1 (or the pseudogene TRBV3-2); tentative D call: TRBD1 (5 bases). The CDR3 loop spans 13 amino acids. Trimming pared 4 bases from V and 0 bases from J, leaving 6 bases between. The V gene's germline CDR1 is LGHDT and CDR2 YNNKEL (reference sequence). CDR3 amino acids: CASSLRANYGYTF. Written as DNA, the CDR3 is TGTGCCAGCAGCCTCAGGGCTAACTATGGCTACACCTTC.